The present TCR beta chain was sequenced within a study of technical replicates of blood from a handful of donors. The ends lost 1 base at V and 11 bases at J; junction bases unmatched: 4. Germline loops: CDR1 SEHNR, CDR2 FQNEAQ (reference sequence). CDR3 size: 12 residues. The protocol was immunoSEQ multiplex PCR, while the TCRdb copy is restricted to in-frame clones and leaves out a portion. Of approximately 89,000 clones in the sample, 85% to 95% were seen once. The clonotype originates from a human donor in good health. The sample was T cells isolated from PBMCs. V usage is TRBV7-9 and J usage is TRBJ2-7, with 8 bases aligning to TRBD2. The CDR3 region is CASSLVLAEEYF. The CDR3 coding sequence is TGTGCCAGCAGCTTAGTACTAGCGGAGGAGTACTTC.